Presented here are 3 T cell receptor beta chains from one specimen sequenced in a study of CD8 T cells in ankylosing spondylitis. General study findings and limits: In ankylosing spondylitis blood, a motif of roughly eight highly homologous TCR beta variants appeared characteristic.

Via MiXCR, TCRdb re-called the 5' RACE reads, giving one row per CDR3 protein. The sample has about 840,000 distinct CDR3 sequences; about 12% are singletons. These TCRs are of unknown antigen specificity. The sample taken for sequencing was blood, either unsorted or a sorted T cell fraction (not recorded which). These TCRs come from a male donor with ankylosing spondylitis.

Only a few counts were recorded for this clonotype. This chain links TRBV4-3 with TRBJ1-4, with 9 bases that match TRBD1. V gave up 4 bases and J gave up 7 bases; unmatched junction bases: 10. The CDR3 loop spans 16 amino acids. Per the germline V gene, CDR1 is LGHNA and CDR2 is YSLEER. The DNA for the CDR3 is TGCGCCAGCAGCCTTCCCCTGGGACAGGGCCCTGAAAAACTGTTTTTT. It is translated as CASSLPLGQGPEKLFF.

V usage is TRBV5-6 and J usage is TRBJ2-1; 9 nucleotides match TRBD2. This CDR3 has 16 amino acids. Losses at the gene ends were 0 bases for V and 4 bases for J; bases not matched to a gene: 5. CDR1 is SGHDT and CDR2 is YYEEEE in the germline V gene. DNA of the CDR3: TGTGCCAGCAGCTTGGGACCTAGCGGGAATTACAATGAGCAGTTCTTC. It yields the protein CASSLGPSGNYNEQFF.

The chain carries TRBV20-1 and TRBJ2-1, with TRBD2 matching 12 bases. This CDR3 spans 16 amino acids. The germline V gene encodes CDR1 DFQATT and CDR2 SNEGSKA (reference sequence). Germline trimming cut 4 bases from V and 4 bases from J; bases unmatched to any gene: 8. The CDR3 loop reads CSATTRLAGAYNEQFF. CDR3 in DNA: TGCAGTGCTACCACCAGACTAGCGGGGGCATACAATGAGCAGTTCTTC.